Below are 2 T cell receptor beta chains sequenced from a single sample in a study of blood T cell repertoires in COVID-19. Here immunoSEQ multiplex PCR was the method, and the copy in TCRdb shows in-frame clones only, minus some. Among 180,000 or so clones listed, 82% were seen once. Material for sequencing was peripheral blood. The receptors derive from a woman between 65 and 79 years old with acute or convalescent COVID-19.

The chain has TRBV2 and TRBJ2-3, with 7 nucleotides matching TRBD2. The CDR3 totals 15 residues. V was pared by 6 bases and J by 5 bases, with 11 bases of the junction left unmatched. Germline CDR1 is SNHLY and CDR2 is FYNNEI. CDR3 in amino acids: CASSRAMGGGDTQYF. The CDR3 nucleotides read TGTGCCAGCAGCCGCGCGATGGGGGGGGGAGATACGCAGTATTTT.

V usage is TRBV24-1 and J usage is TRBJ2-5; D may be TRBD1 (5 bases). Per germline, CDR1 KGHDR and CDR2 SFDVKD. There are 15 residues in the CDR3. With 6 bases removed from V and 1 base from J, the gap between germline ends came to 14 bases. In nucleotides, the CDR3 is TGTGCCACCAGTCCCGGACACAGCAGCCAAGAGACCCAGTACTTC. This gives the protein CATSPGHSSQETQYF.